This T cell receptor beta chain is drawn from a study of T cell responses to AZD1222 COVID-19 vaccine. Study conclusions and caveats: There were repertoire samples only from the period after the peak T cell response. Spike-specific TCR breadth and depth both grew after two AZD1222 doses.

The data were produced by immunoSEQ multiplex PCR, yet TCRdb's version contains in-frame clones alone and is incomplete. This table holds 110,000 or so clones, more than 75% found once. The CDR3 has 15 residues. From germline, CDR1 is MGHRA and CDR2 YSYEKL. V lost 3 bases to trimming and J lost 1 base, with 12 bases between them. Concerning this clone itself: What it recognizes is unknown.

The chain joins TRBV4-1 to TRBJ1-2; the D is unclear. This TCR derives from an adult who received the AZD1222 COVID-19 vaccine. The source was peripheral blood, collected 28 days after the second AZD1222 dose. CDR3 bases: TGCGCCAGCAGCCAGGCCGATGGGGTTAACTATGGCTACACCTTC. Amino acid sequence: CASSQADGVNYGYTF.